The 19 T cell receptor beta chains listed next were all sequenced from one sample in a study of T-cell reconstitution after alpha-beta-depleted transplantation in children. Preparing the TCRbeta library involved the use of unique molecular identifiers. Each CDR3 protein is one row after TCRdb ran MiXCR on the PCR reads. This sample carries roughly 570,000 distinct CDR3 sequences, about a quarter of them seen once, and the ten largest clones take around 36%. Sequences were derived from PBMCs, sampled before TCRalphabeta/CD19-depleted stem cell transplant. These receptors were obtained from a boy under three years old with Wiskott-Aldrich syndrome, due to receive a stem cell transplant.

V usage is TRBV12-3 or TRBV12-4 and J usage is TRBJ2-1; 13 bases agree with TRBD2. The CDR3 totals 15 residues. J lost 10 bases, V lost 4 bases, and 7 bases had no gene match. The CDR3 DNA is TGTGCCAGCAGTTGGGGGACTAGCGGGACGACCGAGCAGTTCTTC. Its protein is CASSWGTSGTTEQFF.

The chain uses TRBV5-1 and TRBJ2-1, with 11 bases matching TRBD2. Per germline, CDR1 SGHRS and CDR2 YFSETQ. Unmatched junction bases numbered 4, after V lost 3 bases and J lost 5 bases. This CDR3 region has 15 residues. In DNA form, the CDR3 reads TGCGCCAGCAGCTCTGGGACTAGCGGACACAATGAGCAGTTCTTC. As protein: CASSSGTSGHNEQFF.

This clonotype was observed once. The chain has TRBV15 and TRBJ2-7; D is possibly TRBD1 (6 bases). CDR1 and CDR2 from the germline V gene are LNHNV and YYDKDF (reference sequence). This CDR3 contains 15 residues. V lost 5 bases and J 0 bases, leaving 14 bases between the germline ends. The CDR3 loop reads CATSYQQGSSYEQYF. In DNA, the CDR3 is TGTGCCACCAGCTACCAACAGGGAAGCTCCTACGAGCAGTACTTC.

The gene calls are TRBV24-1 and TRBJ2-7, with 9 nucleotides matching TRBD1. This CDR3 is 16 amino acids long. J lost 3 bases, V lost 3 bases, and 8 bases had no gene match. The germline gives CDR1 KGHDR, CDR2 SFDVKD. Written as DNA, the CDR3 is TGTGCCACCAGTGATCCCAGACAGGGGGGGAGCTACGAGCAGTACTTC. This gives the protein CATSDPRQGGSYEQYF.

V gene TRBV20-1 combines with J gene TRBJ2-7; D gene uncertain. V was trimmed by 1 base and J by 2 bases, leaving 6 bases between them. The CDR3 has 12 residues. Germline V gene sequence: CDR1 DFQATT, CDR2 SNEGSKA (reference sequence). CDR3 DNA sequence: TGCAGTGCTAGAGGGGTCGCCTACGAGCAGTACTTC. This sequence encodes CSARGVAYEQYF.

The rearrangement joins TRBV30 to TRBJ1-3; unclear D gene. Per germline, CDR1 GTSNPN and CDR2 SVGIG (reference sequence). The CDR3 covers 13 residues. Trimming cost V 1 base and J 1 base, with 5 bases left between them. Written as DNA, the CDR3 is TGTGCCTGGAGTGCGACGTCTGGAAACACCATATATTTT. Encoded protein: CAWSATSGNTIYF.

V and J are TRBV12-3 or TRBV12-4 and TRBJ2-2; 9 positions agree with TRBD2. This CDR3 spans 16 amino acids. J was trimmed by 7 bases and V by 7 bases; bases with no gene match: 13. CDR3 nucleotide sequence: TGTGCCAGCACCCTTAGCGGGAGCCGGGGCCGCGGGGAGCTGTTTTTT. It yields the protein CASTLSGSRGRGELFF.

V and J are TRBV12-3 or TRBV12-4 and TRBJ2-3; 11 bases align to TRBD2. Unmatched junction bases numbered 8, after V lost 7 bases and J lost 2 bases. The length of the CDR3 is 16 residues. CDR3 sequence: CASNTGTSGYTDTQYF. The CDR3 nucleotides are TGTGCCAGCAACACGGGGACTAGCGGCTACACAGATACGCAGTATTTT.

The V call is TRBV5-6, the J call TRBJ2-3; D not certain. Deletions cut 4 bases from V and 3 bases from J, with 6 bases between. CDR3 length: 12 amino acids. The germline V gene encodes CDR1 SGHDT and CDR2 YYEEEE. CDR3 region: CASSALTDTQYF. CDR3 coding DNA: TGTGCCAGCAGCGCCTTAACAGATACGCAGTATTTT.

DNA for the CDR3: TGCAGTGCTAGAGTGGTAGCCAAAAACATTCAGTACTTC. It specifies CSARVVAKNIQYF. This chain uses TRBV20-1 with TRBJ2-4, with no clear D. The V gene's germline CDR1 is DFQATT and CDR2 SNEGSKA (reference sequence). The V and J ends lost 1 base and 0 bases respectively, with 4 bases between them. The CDR3 covers 13 residues.

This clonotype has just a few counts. The chain's CDR3 is CSALGLAGGPPFF. The CDR3 nucleotides read TGCAGTGCTCTGGGACTAGCGGGAGGGCCTCCGTTCTTC. The rearrangement joins TRBV20-1 to TRBJ2-1, with TRBD2 identical over 16 bases. The J segment lost 15 bases and the V segment lost 5 bases, leaving 7 bases of the junction unmatched. The CDR3 is made up of 13 amino acids. Germline lookup yields CDR1 DFQATT and CDR2 SNEGSKA (reference sequence).

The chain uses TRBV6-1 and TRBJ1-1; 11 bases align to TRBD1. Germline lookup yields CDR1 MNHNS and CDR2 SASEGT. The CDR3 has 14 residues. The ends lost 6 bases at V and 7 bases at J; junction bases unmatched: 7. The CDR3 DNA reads TGTGCCAGCAGCCGGACAGGGGGCTCGAGTGAAGCTTTCTTT. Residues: CASSRTGGSSEAFF.

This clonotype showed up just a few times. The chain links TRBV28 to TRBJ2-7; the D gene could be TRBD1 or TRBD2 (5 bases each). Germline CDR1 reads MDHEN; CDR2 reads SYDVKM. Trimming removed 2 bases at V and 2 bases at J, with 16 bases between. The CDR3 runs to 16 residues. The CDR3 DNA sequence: TGTGCCAGCAGTTTAAATCCCGTTGGGACCCCCTACGAGCAGTACTTC. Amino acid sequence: CASSLNPVGTPYEQYF.

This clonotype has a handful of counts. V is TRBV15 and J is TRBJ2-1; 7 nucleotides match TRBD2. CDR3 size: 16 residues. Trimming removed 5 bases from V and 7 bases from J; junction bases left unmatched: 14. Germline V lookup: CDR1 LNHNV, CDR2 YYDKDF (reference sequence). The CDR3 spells CATSDPWAGVGNEQFF. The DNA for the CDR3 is TGTGCCACCAGCGACCCTTGGGCGGGAGTGGGAAATGAGCAGTTCTTC.

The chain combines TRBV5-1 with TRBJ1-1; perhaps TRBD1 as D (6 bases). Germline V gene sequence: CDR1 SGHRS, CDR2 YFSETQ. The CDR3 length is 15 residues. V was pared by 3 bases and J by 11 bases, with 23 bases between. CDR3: CASSSHVLGGIGAFF. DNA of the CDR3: TGCGCCAGCAGCTCGCATGTATTGGGGGGCATCGGGGCTTTCTTT.

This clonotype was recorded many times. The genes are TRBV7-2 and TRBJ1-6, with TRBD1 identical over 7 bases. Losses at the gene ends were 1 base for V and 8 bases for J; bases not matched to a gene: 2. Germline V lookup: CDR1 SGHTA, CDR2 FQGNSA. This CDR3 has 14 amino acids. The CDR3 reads CASSLDTGDSPLHF. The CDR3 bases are TGTGCCAGCAGCTTAGATACAGGGGATTCACCCCTCCACTTT.

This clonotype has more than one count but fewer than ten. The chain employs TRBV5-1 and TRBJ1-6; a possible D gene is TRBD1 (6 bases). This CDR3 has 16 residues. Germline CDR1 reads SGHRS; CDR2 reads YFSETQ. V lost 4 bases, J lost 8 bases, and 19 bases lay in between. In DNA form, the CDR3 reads TGCGCCAGCAGCATGACAGGACCAATAATGGATTCACCCCTCCACTTT. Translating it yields CASSMTGPIMDSPLHF.

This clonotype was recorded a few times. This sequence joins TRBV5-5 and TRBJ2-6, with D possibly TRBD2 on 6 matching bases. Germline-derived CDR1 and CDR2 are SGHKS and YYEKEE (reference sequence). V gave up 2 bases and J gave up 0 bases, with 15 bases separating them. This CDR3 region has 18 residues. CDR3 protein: CASSFRETGVSGANVLTF. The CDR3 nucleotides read TGTGCCAGCAGCTTTCGGGAGACGGGGGTCTCTGGGGCCAACGTCCTGACTTTC.

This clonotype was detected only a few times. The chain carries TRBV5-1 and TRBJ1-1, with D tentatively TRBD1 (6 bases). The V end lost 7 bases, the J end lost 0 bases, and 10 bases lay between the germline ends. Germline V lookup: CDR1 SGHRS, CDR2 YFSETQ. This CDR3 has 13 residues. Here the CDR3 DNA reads TGCGCCAGCGGGCCAGGGGTGAACACTGAAGCTTTCTTT. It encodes CASGPGVNTEAFF. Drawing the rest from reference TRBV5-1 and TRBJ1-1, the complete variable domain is KAGVTQTPRYLIKTRGQQVTLSCSPISGHRSVSWYQQTPGQGLQFLFEYFSETQRNKGNFPGRFSGRQFSNSRSEMNVSTLELGDSALYLCASGPGVNTEAFFGQGTRLTVV.